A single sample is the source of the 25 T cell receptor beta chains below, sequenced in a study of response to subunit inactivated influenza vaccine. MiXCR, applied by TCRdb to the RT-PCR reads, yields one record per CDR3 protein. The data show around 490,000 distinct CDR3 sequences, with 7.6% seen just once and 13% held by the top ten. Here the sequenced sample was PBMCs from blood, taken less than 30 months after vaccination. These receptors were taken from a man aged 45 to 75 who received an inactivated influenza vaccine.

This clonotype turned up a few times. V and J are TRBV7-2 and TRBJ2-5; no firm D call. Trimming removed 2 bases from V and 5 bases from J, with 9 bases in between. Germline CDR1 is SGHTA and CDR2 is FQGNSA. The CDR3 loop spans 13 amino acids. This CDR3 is CASSLPILETQYF. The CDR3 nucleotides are TGTGCCAGCAGCTTACCGATATTGGAGACCCAGTACTTC. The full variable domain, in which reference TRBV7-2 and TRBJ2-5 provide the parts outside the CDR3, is GAGVSQSPSNKVTEKGKDVELRCDPISGHTALYWYRQSLGQGLEFLIYFQGNSAPDKSGLPSDRFSAERTGGSVSTLTIQRTQQEDSAVYLCASSLPILETQYFGPGTRLLVL.

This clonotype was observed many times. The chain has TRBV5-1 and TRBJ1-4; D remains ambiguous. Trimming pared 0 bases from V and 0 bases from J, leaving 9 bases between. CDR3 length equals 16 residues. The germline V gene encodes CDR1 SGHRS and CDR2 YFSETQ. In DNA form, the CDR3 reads TGCGCCAGCAGCTTGGAGCCGGCAGCAACTAATGAAAAACTGTTTTTT. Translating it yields CASSLEPAATNEKLFF.

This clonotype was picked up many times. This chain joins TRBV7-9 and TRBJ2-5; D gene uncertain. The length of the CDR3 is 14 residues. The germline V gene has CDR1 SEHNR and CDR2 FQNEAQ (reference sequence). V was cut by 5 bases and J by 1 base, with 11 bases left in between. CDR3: CASSRWAAQETQYF. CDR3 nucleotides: TGTGCCAGCAGCCGCTGGGCAGCCCAAGAGACCCAGTACTTC. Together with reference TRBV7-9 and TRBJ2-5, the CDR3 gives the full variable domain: DTGVSQNPRHKITKRGQNVTFRCDPISEHNRLYWYRQTLGQGPEFLTYFQNEAQLEKSRLLSDRFSAERPKGSFSTLEIQRTEQGDSAMYLCASSRWAAQETQYFGPGTRLLVL.

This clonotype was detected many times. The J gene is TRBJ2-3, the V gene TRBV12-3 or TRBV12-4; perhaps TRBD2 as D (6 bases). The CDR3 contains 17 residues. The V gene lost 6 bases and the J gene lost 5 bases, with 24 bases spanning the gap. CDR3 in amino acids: CASSPHSGQSKEDTQYF. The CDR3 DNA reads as TGTGCCAGCAGCCCCCATAGCGGCCAAAGCAAAGAAGATACGCAGTATTTT.

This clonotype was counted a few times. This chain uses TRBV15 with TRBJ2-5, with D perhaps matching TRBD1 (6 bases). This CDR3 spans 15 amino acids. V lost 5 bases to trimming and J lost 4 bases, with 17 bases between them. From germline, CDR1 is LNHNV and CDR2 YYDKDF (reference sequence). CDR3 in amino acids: CATSFSKGVPETQYF. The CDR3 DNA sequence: TGTGCCACCAGCTTTTCTAAGGGGGTCCCAGAGACCCAGTACTTC.

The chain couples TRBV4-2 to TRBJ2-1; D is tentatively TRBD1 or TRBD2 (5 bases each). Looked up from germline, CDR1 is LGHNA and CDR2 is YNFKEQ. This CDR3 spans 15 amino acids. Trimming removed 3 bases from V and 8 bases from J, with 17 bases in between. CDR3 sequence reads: CASSQGTLKGHEQFF. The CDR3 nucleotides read TGTGCCAGCAGCCAGGGGACCCTAAAGGGTCATGAGCAGTTCTTC.

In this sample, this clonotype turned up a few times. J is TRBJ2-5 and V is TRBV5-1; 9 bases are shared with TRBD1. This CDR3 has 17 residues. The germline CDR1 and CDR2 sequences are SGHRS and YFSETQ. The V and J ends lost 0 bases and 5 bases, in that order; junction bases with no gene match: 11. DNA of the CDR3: TGCGCCAGCAGCTTGGGGGGTCTTACAGGGGGCCGTGAGACCCAGTACTTC. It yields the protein CASSLGGLTGGRETQYF.

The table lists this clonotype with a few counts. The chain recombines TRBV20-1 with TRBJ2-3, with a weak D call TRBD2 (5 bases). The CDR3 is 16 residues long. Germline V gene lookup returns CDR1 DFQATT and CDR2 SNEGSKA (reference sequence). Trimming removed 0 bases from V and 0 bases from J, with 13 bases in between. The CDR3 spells CSARERRRLSTDTQYF. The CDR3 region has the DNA TGCAGTGCTAGAGAAAGGAGGAGGCTTAGCACAGATACGCAGTATTTT.

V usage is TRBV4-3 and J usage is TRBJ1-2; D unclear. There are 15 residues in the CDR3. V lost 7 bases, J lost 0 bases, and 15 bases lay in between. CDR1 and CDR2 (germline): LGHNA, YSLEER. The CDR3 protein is CASTYLGGTNYGYTF. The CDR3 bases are TGCGCCAGCACCTACCTCGGAGGGACTAACTATGGCTACACCTTC.

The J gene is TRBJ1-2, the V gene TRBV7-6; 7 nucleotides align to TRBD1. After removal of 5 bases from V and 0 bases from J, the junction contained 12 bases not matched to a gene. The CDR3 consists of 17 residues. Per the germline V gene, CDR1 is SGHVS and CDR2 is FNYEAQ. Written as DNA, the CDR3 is TGTGCCAGCAGCCGCTTTGGACGGACAGGACCTAACTATGGCTACACCTTC. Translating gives CASSRFGRTGPNYGYTF.

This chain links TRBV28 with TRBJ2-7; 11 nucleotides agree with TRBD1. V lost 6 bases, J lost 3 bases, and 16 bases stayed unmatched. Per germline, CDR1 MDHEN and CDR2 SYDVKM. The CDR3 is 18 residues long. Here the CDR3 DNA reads TGTGCCAGCAGGCCTGGTGTCGCCTGGACAGGGGGCTTCTACGAGCAGTACTTC. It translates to CASRPGVAWTGGFYEQYF.

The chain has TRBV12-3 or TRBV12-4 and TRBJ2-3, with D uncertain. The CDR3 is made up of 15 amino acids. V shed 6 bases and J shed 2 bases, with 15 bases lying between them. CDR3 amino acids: CASSNLGPTTDTQYF. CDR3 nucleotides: TGTGCCAGCAGCAACCTAGGGCCCACCACAGATACGCAGTATTTT.

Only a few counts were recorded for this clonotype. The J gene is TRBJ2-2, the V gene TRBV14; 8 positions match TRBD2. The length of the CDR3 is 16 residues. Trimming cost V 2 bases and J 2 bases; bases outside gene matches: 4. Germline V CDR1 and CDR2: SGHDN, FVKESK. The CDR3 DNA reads TGTGCCAGCAGCCAACGTCGGACTAGCAACACCGGGGAGCTGTTTTTT. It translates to CASSQRRTSNTGELFF.

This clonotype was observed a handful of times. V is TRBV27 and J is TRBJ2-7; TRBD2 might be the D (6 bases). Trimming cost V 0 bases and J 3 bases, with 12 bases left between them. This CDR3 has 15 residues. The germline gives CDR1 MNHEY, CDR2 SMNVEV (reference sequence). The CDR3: CASSLSRPGVYEQYF. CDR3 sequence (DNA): TGTGCCAGCAGTTTATCTCGTCCGGGAGTCTACGAGCAGTACTTC.

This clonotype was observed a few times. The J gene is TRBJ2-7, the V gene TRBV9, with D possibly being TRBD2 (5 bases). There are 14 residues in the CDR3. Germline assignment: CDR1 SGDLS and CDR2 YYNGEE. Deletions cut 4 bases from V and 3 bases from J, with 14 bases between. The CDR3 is CASSFGLGDYEQYF. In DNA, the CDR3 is TGTGCCAGCAGCTTCGGACTTGGAGACTACGAGCAGTACTTC.

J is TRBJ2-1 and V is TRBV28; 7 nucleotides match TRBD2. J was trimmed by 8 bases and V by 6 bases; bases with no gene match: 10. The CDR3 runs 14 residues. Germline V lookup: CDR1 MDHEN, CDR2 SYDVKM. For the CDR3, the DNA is TGTGCCAGCAGCCATTCGACTAGCCCTGATGAGCAGTTCTTC. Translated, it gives CASSHSTSPDEQFF.

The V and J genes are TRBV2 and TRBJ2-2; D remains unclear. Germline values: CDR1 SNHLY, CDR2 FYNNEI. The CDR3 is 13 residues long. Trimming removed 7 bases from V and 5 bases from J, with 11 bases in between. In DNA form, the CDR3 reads TGTGCCAGCACTTATGGGCCGACCGGGGAGCTGTTTTTT. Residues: CASTYGPTGELFF.

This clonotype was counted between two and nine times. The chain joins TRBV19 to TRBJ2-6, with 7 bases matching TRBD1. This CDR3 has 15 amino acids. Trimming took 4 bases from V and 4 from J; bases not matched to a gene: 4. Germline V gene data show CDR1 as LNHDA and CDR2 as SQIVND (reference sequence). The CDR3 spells CASSKTGSGANVLTF. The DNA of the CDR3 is TGTGCCAGTAGTAAGACAGGGAGCGGGGCCAACGTCCTGACTTTC.

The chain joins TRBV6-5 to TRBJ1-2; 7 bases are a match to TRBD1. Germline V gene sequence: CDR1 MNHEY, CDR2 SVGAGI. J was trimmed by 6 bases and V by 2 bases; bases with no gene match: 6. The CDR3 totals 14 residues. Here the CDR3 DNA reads TGTGCCAGCAGTTACAGGGGACAGAAAAATGGCTACACCTTC. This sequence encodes CASSYRGQKNGYTF.

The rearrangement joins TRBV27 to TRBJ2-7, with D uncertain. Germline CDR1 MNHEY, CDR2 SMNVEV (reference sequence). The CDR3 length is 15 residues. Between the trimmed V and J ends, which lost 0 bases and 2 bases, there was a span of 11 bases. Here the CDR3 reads CASSLSRYGTYEQYF. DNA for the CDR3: TGTGCCAGCAGTTTATCTCGGTATGGGACCTACGAGCAGTACTTC.

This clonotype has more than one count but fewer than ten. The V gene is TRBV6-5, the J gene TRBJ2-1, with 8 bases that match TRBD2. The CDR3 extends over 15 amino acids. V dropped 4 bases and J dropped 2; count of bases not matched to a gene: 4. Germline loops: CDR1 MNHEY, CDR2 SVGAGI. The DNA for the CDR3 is TGTGCCAGCAGTTCACGCGGGGGGCCCTACAATGAGCAGTTCTTC. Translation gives CASSSRGGPYNEQFF.

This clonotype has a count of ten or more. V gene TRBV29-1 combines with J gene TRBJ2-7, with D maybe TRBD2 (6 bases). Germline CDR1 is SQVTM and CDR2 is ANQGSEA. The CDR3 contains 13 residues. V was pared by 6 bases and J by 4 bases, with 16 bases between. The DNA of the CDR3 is TGCAGCGTAAGTCGGGAGCTTGGGTACGAGCAGTACTTC. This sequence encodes CSVSRELGYEQYF.

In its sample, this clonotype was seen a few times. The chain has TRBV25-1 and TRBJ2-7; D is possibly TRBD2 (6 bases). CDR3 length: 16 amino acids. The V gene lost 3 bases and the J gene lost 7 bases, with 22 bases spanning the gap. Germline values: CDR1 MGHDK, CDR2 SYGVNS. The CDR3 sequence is CASSENAPGVRGEQYF. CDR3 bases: TGTGCCAGCAGTGAGAATGCCCCGGGAGTAAGAGGAGAGCAGTACTTC.

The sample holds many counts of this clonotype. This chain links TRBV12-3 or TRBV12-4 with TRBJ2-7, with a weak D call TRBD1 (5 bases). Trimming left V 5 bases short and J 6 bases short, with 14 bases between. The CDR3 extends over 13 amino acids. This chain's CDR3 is CASSPLPRVEQYF. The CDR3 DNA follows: TGTGCCAGCAGTCCCTTGCCCAGGGTCGAGCAGTACTTC.

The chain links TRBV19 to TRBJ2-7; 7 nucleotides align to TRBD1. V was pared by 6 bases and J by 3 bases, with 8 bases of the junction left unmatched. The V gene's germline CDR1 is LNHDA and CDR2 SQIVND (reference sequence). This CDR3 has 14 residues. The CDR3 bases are TGTGCCAGTAGCCCGGGACAGACCAACTACGAGCAGTACGTC. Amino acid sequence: CASSPGQTNYEQYV.